Listed below are T cell receptor beta chains from one sample, sequenced in a study of blood T cell repertoires in COVID-19. TCRdb's copy holds only in-frame clones and misses some; the assay was immunoSEQ multiplex PCR. The data show 200,000 to 300,000 clones, 75% to 85% seen once. Sequencing was performed on peripheral blood. Receptors originate from a human donor in a cohort sampled during active COVID-19. CDR3s include the opening cysteine and the closing phenylalanine or tryptophan. The D gene is left open where the match is weak. Size is stated for part of the rows, as once, few or many counts, or as a class when the clone is expanded.

D gene	J gene	V gene	clone size	CDR3 DNA	CDR3 protein
TRBD2	TRBJ2-2	TRBV15	-	TGTGCCACTCGACTAGCGGGGGGGCCATCCGGGGAGCTGTTTTTT	CATRLAGGPSGELFF
-	TRBJ1-5	TRBV19	-	TGTGCCAGTAGTATAGGGACAGTAAGTAATCAGCCCCAGCATTTT	CASSIGTVSNQPQHF
-	TRBJ2-7	TRBV5-1	-	TGCGCCAGCAGCCTCTGGGGAGGAAACGAGCAGTACTTC	CASSLWGGNEQYF
-	TRBJ2-7	TRBV6-5	-	TGTGCCAGCAGTTCCCCGAAAGGAGCTACCTACGAGCAGTACTTC	CASSSPKGATYEQYF
-	TRBJ2-7	TRBV5-1	-	TGCGCCAGCAGCTTGGTTAGGGGTTTGGGGGAGCAGTACTTC	CASSLVRGLGEQYF
-	TRBJ2-1	TRBV9	-	TGTGCCAGCAGCGTAGTAACTCACAGCAATGAGCAGTTCTTC	CASSVVTHSNEQFF
-	TRBJ2-7	TRBV3-1/TRBV3-2	-	TGTGCCAGCAGCCGCTGGGGCCAGGAGGGCGAGCAGTACTTC	CASSRWGQEGEQYF
-	TRBJ2-5	TRBV27	-	TGTGCCAGTATGCCGTTAGGGATTCGGGGGGAGACCCAGTACTTC	CASMPLGIRGETQYF
-	TRBJ1-5	TRBV7-8	-	TGTGCCAGCAGCTTAGAGTTTTTGGGGCGGCGAGGCAATCAGCCCCAGCATTTT	CASSLEFLGRRGNQPQHF
-	TRBJ2-5	TRBV28	-	TGTGCCAGCAGTTTACAGGGGACAGAGACCCAGTACTTC	CASSLQGTETQYF
TRBD1	TRBJ2-7	TRBV28	-	TGTGCCAGCAGTTTAGACAGGGGGTACGAGCAGTACTTC	CASSLDRGYEQYF
-	TRBJ2-7	TRBV7-9	-	TGTGCCAGCAGCGCCCCGGGGATTTCCTACGAGCAGTACTTC	CASSAPGISYEQYF
TRBD1	TRBJ2-1	TRBV24-1	-	TGTGCCACCAGTGATTCGGGACAGGGGAATGAGCAGTTCTTC	CATSDSGQGNEQFF
-	TRBJ1-1	TRBV19	-	TGTGCCAGTAGTATAGTTGGCAGGGTGTCATCGGGTGACACTGAAGCTTTCTTT	CASSIVGRVSSGDTEAFF
-	TRBJ1-5	TRBV12-3/TRBV12-4	-	TGTGCCAGCAGTAATACAGGCAATCAGCCCCAGCATTTT	CASSNTGNQPQHF
TRBD1	TRBJ2-1	TRBV11-3	-	TGTGCCAGCAGCTCACCACAGGGGGCCCCCTACAATGAGCAGTTCTTC	CASSSPQGAPYNEQFF
-	TRBJ1-1	TRBV19	-	TGTGCCAGTAGTCCAGGGCTACTCTTCACTGAAGCTTTCTTT	CASSPGLLFTEAFF
TRBD2	TRBJ2-1	TRBV28	-	TGTGCCAGCAGTTTAACTAGCGGGAGGAGTGAGCAGTTCTTC	CASSLTSGRSEQFF
TRBD2	TRBJ2-3	TRBV24-1	-	TGTGCCACCTCAGTAGCGGGAGGGTACACAGATACGCAGTATTTT	CATSVAGGYTDTQYF
TRBD2	TRBJ2-2	TRBV19	-	TGTGCCAGTAGTCCTCCCGGTTTAGCGGGGGGAATTCCCGGGGAGCTGTTTTTT	CASSPPGLAGGIPGELFF
TRBD2	TRBJ2-3	TRBV2	-	TGTGCCAGCAGCGAAGACGTGTCCGGGACTAGCATCAATACGCAGTATTTT	CASSEDVSGTSINTQYF
-	TRBJ2-7	TRBV11-1	-	TGTGCCAGCAGCCCCTCTGTAAGGGGGGGCGAGCAGTACTTC	CASSPSVRGGEQYF
TRBD2	TRBJ2-1	TRBV10-2	-	TGCGCCAGCAGAATAAGGACTAGCCAGGAAAATGAGCAGTTCTTC	CASRIRTSQENEQFF
-	TRBJ1-1	TRBV4-2	-	TGTGCCAGCAGCCAAGATCCGGGGTCCGACACTGAAGCTTTCTTT	CASSQDPGSDTEAFF
TRBD2	TRBJ2-3	TRBV24-1	once	TGTGCCACCGGGACTAGCGGCACAGATACGCAGTATTTT	CATGTSGTDTQYF
TRBD2	TRBJ2-1	TRBV3-1/TRBV3-2	few	TGTGCCAGCAGCCAGTTAGGGACTATAGGCAATGAGCAGTTCTTC	CASSQLGTIGNEQFF
TRBD2	TRBJ2-5	TRBV20-1	-	TGCAGTGGTAGCGGGAGAGAGACCCAGTACTTC	CSGSGRETQYF
-	TRBJ1-1	TRBV11-2	few	TGTGCCAGCAGCTTAGGGGGCGTTACGAACACTGAAGCTTTCTTT	CASSLGGVTNTEAFF
-	TRBJ1-2	TRBV7-2	-	TGTGCCAGCAGCTTAGACCCGACGAGGGGCTACACCTTC	CASSLDPTRGYTF
-	TRBJ2-7	TRBV2	-	TGTGCCAGCAGTGAAGCGTGGGCTTCCTACGAGCAGTACTTC	CASSEAWASYEQYF
-	TRBJ2-2	TRBV6-5	-	TGTGCCAGCAGTTTTAGGGGGTACACCGGGGAGCTGTTTTTT	CASSFRGYTGELFF
-	TRBJ1-5	TRBV18	-	TGTGCCAGCTCACCCGCAGCCCGGGGGAGCAATCAGCCCCAGCATTTT	CASSPAARGSNQPQHF
-	TRBJ1-3	TRBV19	-	TGTGCCAGTAGCCTCGTTACAGGTTCTAGCTCTGGAAACACCATATATTTT	CASSLVTGSSSGNTIYF
-	TRBJ1-5	TRBV3-1/TRBV3-2	-	TGTGCCAGCAGCCAAGATTTGACAGCCAATCAGCCCCAGCATTTT	CASSQDLTANQPQHF
-	TRBJ2-3	TRBV19	once	TGTGCCAGTAGCCGTAGCGGAGGGGGCACAGATACGCAGTATTTT	CASSRSGGGTDTQYF
TRBD2	TRBJ2-7	TRBV3-1/TRBV3-2	many	TGTGCCAGCAGCCGAGGGACTAGCGGGCCTACCTACGAGCAGTACTTC	CASSRGTSGPTYEQYF
TRBD2	TRBJ2-3	TRBV6-5	-	TGTGCCAGCAGTCGGGGGGGTCTGACAGATACGCAGTATTTT	CASSRGGLTDTQYF
TRBD2	TRBJ2-3	TRBV5-1	-	TGCGCCAGCAGCTTGGTTTTTCGGACTAGCGGGAGCGTTACGGCAGATACGCAGTATTTT	CASSLVFRTSGSVTADTQYF
TRBD1	TRBJ2-1	TRBV11-2	-	TGTGCCAGCAGGCCCGGACCCGGGACAGGGGGGGGCAATGAGCAGTTCTTC	CASRPGPGTGGGNEQFF
TRBD2	TRBJ2-1	TRBV6-2/TRBV6-3	-	TGTGCCAGCAGCCGCTTGATCGGGCGGGGGGGATCGCATGAGCAGTTCTTC	CASSRLIGRGGSHEQFF
TRBD1	TRBJ2-1	TRBV5-5	once	TGTGCCAGCAGACCCCCAGGGGGCCTCTACAATGAGCAGTTCTTC	CASRPPGGLYNEQFF
TRBD2	TRBJ2-3	TRBV11-2	once	TGTGCCAGCAGCTTAGCCGCGGGCGGGGGTTCAGATACGCAGTATTTT	CASSLAAGGGSDTQYF
TRBD2	TRBJ2-7	TRBV19	-	TGTGCCAGTAGTATAGACCAAGCGGGGGTCTACGAGCAGTACTTC	CASSIDQAGVYEQYF
TRBD2	TRBJ2-1	TRBV3-1/TRBV3-2	-	TGTGCCAGCAGCCACGGGAGGCATGAGCAGTTCTTC	CASSHGRHEQFF
TRBD1	TRBJ2-7	TRBV6-6	-	TGTGCCAGCAGTGATAGGGGACAGGGATTTGAGCAGTACTTC	CASSDRGQGFEQYF
TRBD2	TRBJ2-7	TRBV18	-	TGTGCCAGCTCACCATCGAGTTCCGGGAGGGAAGAGCAGTACTTC	CASSPSSSGREEQYF
TRBD1	TRBJ1-3	TRBV30	-	TGTGCCTGGAGTGTCAAGGGGGCCCGAAACACCATATATTTT	CAWSVKGARNTIYF
-	TRBJ2-7	TRBV27	-	TGTGCCAGCAGTTTCAGGGTTTGGGACGAGCAGTACTTC	CASSFRVWDEQYF
TRBD2	TRBJ2-1	TRBV5-4	few	TGTGCCAGCAGCTCGGGGGGGCAGATTTACAATGAGCAGTTCTTC	CASSSGGQIYNEQFF
-	TRBJ2-5	TRBV5-6	-	TGTGCCAGCAGCCACCTAAGAGGCGGTCAAGAGACCCAGTACTTC	CASSHLRGGQETQYF
-	TRBJ1-5	TRBV7-9	-	TGTGCCAGCAGCCCGCCGGGACATAGCAATCAGCCCCAGCATTTT	CASSPPGHSNQPQHF
-	TRBJ1-5	TRBV28	-	TGTGCCACCGCTATTGGGCAGCAGCTACCCATTTTT	CATAIGQQLPIF